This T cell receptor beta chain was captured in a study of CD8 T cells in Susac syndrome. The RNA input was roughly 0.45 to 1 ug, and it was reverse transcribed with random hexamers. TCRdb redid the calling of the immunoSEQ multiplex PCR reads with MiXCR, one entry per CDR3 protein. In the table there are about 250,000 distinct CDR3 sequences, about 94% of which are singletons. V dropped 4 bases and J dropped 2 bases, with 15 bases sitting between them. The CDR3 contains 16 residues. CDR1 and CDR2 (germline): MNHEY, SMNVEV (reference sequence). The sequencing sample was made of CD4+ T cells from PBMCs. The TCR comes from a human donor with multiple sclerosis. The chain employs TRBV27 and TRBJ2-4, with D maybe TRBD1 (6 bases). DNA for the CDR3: TGTGCCAGCAGTTCATACTCAGGGGTTACCAAAAACATTCAGTACTTC. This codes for CASSSYSGVTKNIQYF.